These 32 T cell receptor beta chains were sequenced from one sample in a study of blood T cell repertoires in COVID-19 (TCRdb year 2020). The library was made by the immunoSEQ multiplex PCR assay. Imported from immuneACCESS, the table was reduced by TCRdb to in-frame sequences with V and J called. These copies leave out some clones; in studies compared against another copy, an unresolved V gene accounts for under half, and the cause of the remainder is not known. The sample table contains some 75,000 clones; only one count was recorded for 80% of them. The ten largest clones add up to 9.5% to 15% of the sample. Material: peripheral blood. These receptors were taken from a man aged 45 to 65 with COVID-19, enrolled during active disease.

The chain uses TRBV24-1 and TRBJ2-1, with a possible D match to TRBD1 (5 bases). The CDR3 sequence is 14 residues long. Germline loops: CDR1 KGHDR, CDR2 SFDVKD. V lost 4 bases, J lost 6 bases, and 12 bases lay in between. The CDR3 region has the DNA TGTGCCACCAGTGAAACCAGGGTTCCCAATGAGCAGTTCTTC. This codes for CATSETRVPNEQFF.

The rearrangement uses TRBV4-3 and TRBJ2-7, with 16 nucleotides matching TRBD2. V dropped 0 bases and J dropped 5; count of bases not matched to a gene: 13. CDR1 and CDR2 (germline): LGHNA, YSLEER. CDR3 size: 20 residues. The CDR3 region has the DNA TGCGCCAGCAGCCAAGATCACAGGGGACTAGCGGGAGGGCTTGGGGACGAGCAGTACTTC. Protein sequence: CASSQDHRGLAGGLGDEQYF.

V and J are TRBV2 and TRBJ2-7; 7 positions agree with TRBD1. The CDR3 contains 14 residues. V lost 4 bases and J lost 3; bases outside the gene matches: 6. The germline gives CDR1 SNHLY, CDR2 FYNNEI. CDR3 region: CASSAGTADYEQYF. In DNA, the CDR3 is TGTGCCAGCAGTGCCGGGACAGCAGACTACGAGCAGTACTTC.

V gene TRBV30 combines with J gene TRBJ1-6; no definite D call. The CDR3 sequence is 13 residues long. Per the germline V gene, CDR1 is GTSNPN and CDR2 is SVGIG (reference sequence). Between the trimmed V and J ends, which lost 2 bases and 5 bases, there was a span of 7 bases. This chain's CDR3 is CAWSSGNNSPLHF. CDR3 DNA: TGTGCCTGGAGTTCCGGGAATAATTCACCCCTCCACTTT.

The chain employs TRBV7-2 and TRBJ1-5; D is possibly TRBD1 (5 bases). The CDR3 length is 16 residues. V lost 0 bases to trimming and J lost 2 bases, with 11 bases between them. CDR1 is SGHTA and CDR2 is FQGNSA in the germline V gene. The CDR3 bases are TGTGCCAGCAGCTTAGCGGGGGGGTCGGGCAATCAGCCCCAGCATTTT. Its translation: CASSLAGGSGNQPQHF.

This clone was picked up a small number of times. The chain combines TRBV7-9 with TRBJ1-2; a possible D gene is TRBD1 (5 bases). V was trimmed by 2 bases and J by 8 bases, leaving 15 bases between them. Per the germline V gene, CDR1 is SEHNR and CDR2 is FQNEAQ (reference sequence). This CDR3 is built from 14 residues. This chain's CDR3 is CASSLLISGGGYTF. The CDR3 coding sequence is TGTGCCAGCAGCTTACTGATAAGCGGGGGAGGCTACACCTTC.

The rearrangement uses TRBV18 and TRBJ2-4, with D perhaps matching TRBD2 (7 bases). The V and J ends lost 2 bases and 0 bases respectively, with 11 bases between them. Germline V lookup: CDR1 KGHSH, CDR2 LQKENI. This CDR3 spans 16 amino acids. The CDR3 nucleotides are TGTGCCAGCTCACCAGTGGGGGGGCGAGCCAAAAACATTCAGTACTTC. This codes for CASSPVGGRAKNIQYF.

The genes are TRBV7-6 and TRBJ2-7; D unresolved. V was pared by 1 base and J by 4 bases, with 11 bases between. This CDR3 is 14 amino acids long. CDR1 and CDR2 from the germline V gene are SGHVS and FNYEAQ. This chain's CDR3 is CASSLGPVKYEQYF. The CDR3 DNA is TGTGCCAGCAGCTTAGGCCCAGTTAAGTACGAGCAGTACTTC.

The chain joins TRBV9 to TRBJ2-7; TRBD2 might be the D (6 bases). Trimming cost V 4 bases and J 3 bases, with 11 bases left between them. The CDR3 is made up of 13 amino acids. Germline CDR1 and CDR2: SGDLS and YYNGEE. Here the CDR3 DNA reads TGTGCCAGCAGCCCCACGGAGGGCTACGAGCAGTACTTC. Translated: CASSPTEGYEQYF.

This chain uses TRBV30 with TRBJ1-1, with D unresolved. Trimming cost V 4 bases and J 7 bases, with 13 bases left between them. The CDR3 has 12 residues. Germline V gives CDR1 GTSNPN, CDR2 SVGIG (reference sequence). As DNA, the CDR3 is TGTGCCTGGACCCCTCCCGCGGGTGAAGCTTTCTTT. Translation gives CAWTPPAGEAFF.

The CDR3 DNA sequence: TGTGCCAGCAGTTACTCGGGCGGGAACTACGAGCAGTACTTC. This sequence encodes CASSYSGGNYEQYF. V and J are TRBV6-2 or TRBV6-3 and TRBJ2-7; perhaps TRBD2 as D (6 bases). From germline, CDR1 is MNHEY and CDR2 SVGEGT. Trimming shortened V by 0 bases and J by 3 bases, and 9 bases separated the two germline ends. This CDR3 has 14 residues.

The rearrangement uses TRBV5-1 and TRBJ1-1; D perhaps matches TRBD1 (5 bases). The germline V and J ends were trimmed by 4 bases and 5 bases, with 18 bases remaining between them. The CDR3 totals 15 residues. Per germline, CDR1 SGHRS and CDR2 YFSETQ. As DNA, the CDR3 is TGCGCCAGCAGCCCAGGCCCAGGGCCAGGGACTGAAGCTTTCTTT. Amino acid sequence: CASSPGPGPGTEAFF. Together with reference TRBV5-1 and TRBJ1-1, the CDR3 gives the full variable domain: KAGVTQTPRYLIKTRGQQVTLSCSPISGHRSVSWYQQTPGQGLQFLFEYFSETQRNKGNFPGRFSGRQFSNSRSEMNVSTLELGDSALYLCASSPGPGPGTEAFFGQGTRLTVV.

This clone has just a few counts. The genes are TRBV15 and TRBJ1-6; D may be TRBD1 (6 bases). Germline V gene data show CDR1 as LNHNV and CDR2 as YYDKDF (reference sequence). This CDR3 spans 16 amino acids. Trimming cost V 0 bases and J 7 bases, with 13 bases left between them. In DNA, the CDR3 is TGTGCCACCAGCAGAGAGGGGGGGCCTACGAATTCACCCCTCCACTTT. This sequence encodes CATSREGGPTNSPLHF.

This clone was observed once. This chain links TRBV19 with TRBJ1-5; D may be TRBD1 (6 bases). V lost 8 bases and J 3 bases, leaving 8 bases between the germline ends. CDR1 is LNHDA, CDR2 SQIVND, per germline (reference sequence). The CDR3 runs 12 residues. CDR3 in amino acids: CASGQTNQPQHF. The CDR3 DNA is TGTGCCAGTGGACAGACCAATCAGCCCCAGCATTTT.

The rearrangement joins TRBV5-1 to TRBJ2-2; possibly TRBD1 for D (6 bases). CDR3 length equals 15 residues. The V gene lost 2 bases and the J gene lost 4 bases, with 12 bases spanning the gap. Germline CDR1 and CDR2: SGHRS and YFSETQ. The CDR3: CASSFQGPSTGELFF. CDR3 nucleotide sequence: TGCGCCAGCAGCTTCCAGGGGCCCTCCACCGGGGAGCTGTTTTTT.

V usage is TRBV13 and J usage is TRBJ2-7, with 7 bases fitting TRBD1. CDR1 is PRHDT, CDR2 FYEKMQ, per germline (reference sequence). Trimming cost V 3 bases and J 7 bases; bases outside gene matches: 12. The length of the CDR3 is 15 residues. Here the CDR3 reads CASSFRTGAQREQYF. In DNA form, the CDR3 reads TGTGCCAGCAGCTTTAGAACAGGGGCGCAGAGGGAGCAGTACTTC.

This rearrangement joins TRBV24-1 to TRBJ1-2; D not resolved. The V gene's germline CDR1 is KGHDR and CDR2 SFDVKD. The CDR3 has 15 residues. Trimming left V 4 bases short and J 8 bases short, with 19 bases between. In DNA form, the CDR3 reads TGTGCCACCAGTGAATTAAAAGGGAGCCAGTGGGGCTACACCTTC. It codes for CATSELKGSQWGYTF.

The chain links TRBV5-6 to TRBJ2-5, with TRBD2 identical over 7 bases. CDR1 and CDR2 (germline): SGHDT, YYEEEE. This CDR3 has 16 residues. V dropped 3 bases and J dropped 0; count of bases not matched to a gene: 8. The DNA for the CDR3 is TGTGCCAGCAGCTCGTGGGACGGGGGGTACCAAGAGACCCAGTACTTC. Translated: CASSSWDGGYQETQYF.

This clone is a singleton in its sample. The V and J genes are TRBV7-8 and TRBJ1-5, with 11 bases aligning to TRBD1. Germline V CDR1 and CDR2: SGHVS, FQNEAQ. The CDR3 length is 16 residues. The junction had 5 bases not matched to a gene; V was cut back by 5 bases and J by 2 bases. CDR3 DNA: TGTGCCAGCAGCCGGACAGGGGGCGTCGGCAATCAGCCCCAGCATTTT. It yields the protein CASSRTGGVGNQPQHF.

The chain employs TRBV29-1 and TRBJ1-4; D unresolved. CDR1 and CDR2 from the germline V gene are SQVTM and ANQGSEA. Trimming cost V 0 bases and J 8 bases, with 7 bases left between them. The CDR3 has 12 amino acids. The DNA for the CDR3 is TGCAGCGTTGAAGATGAGGAGGAAAAACTGTTTTTT. Amino acid sequence: CSVEDEEEKLFF.

This clone was seen just once. The rearrangement uses TRBV19 and TRBJ2-1; tentative D call: TRBD1 (5 bases). The CDR3 is 15 residues long. V was cut by 1 base and J by 1 base, with 8 bases left in between. Germline V gene data show CDR1 as LNHDA and CDR2 as SQIVND (reference sequence). Written as DNA, the CDR3 is TGTGCCAGTAGTATAGGAAGGGGATCCTACAATGAGCAGTTCTTC. Protein: CASSIGRGSYNEQFF.

This clone was recorded once. This sequence joins TRBV10-1 and TRBJ2-1; 9 bases align to TRBD2. CDR1 WNHNN and CDR2 SYGVQD come from the germline V gene (reference sequence). The CDR3 length is 16 residues. J gave up 6 bases and V 6 bases, and 12 bases lay outside the gene matches. This chain's CDR3 is CASRYSGRGDLNEQFF. Written as DNA, the CDR3 is TGCGCCAGCAGATATAGCGGGAGAGGAGATCTCAATGAGCAGTTCTTC.

The chain couples TRBV12-5 to TRBJ2-2; D call uncertain. This CDR3 contains 12 residues. Between the trimmed V and J ends, which lost 6 bases and 2 bases, there was a span of 4 bases. CDR1 is LGHNT, CDR2 FRNRAP, per germline. CDR3 sequence (DNA): TGTGCTAGTGGCCCTAACACCGGGGAGCTGTTTTTT. Translated, it gives CASGPNTGELFF.

This CDR3 reads CASSPGTSGSNEQFF. In nucleotides, the CDR3 is TGTGCCAGCAGCCCCGGGACTAGCGGGAGCAATGAGCAGTTCTTC. This chain uses TRBV6-5 with TRBJ2-1; 14 bases agree with TRBD2. CDR1 and CDR2 (germline): MNHEY, SVGAGI. There are 15 residues in the CDR3. V dropped 6 bases and J dropped 6; count of bases not matched to a gene: 4.

This sequence joins TRBV7-9 and TRBJ1-1, with D unresolved. Germline CDR1 reads SEHNR; CDR2 reads FQNEAQ (reference sequence). Between the trimmed V and J ends, which lost 3 bases and 3 bases, there was a span of 14 bases. This CDR3 has 15 amino acids. CDR3 amino acids: CASSFDGWGDTEAFF. In DNA, the CDR3 is TGTGCCAGCAGCTTTGACGGCTGGGGAGACACTGAAGCTTTCTTT.

J is TRBJ2-5 and V is TRBV7-2; the match to TRBD2 covers 11 bases. Unmatched junction bases numbered 12, after V lost 1 base and J lost 2 bases. The CDR3 totals 19 residues. Looked up from germline, CDR1 is SGHTA and CDR2 is FQGNSA. The CDR3 sequence: CASSLGQLGLADLQETQYF. CDR3 nucleotide sequence: TGTGCCAGCAGCTTAGGTCAGTTGGGACTAGCGGACTTACAAGAGACCCAGTACTTC.

This CDR3 is CASSLARGQETQYF. The CDR3, as DNA: TGTGCCAGCTCACTTGCTAGGGGCCAAGAGACCCAGTACTTC. This rearrangement joins TRBV18 to TRBJ2-5, with D possibly matching TRBD1 (5 bases). Trimming pared 4 bases from V and 1 base from J, leaving 10 bases between. Germline V gene sequence: CDR1 KGHSH, CDR2 LQKENI. The CDR3 runs 14 residues.

This chain joins TRBV7-9 and TRBJ2-7; D might be TRBD1 (5 bases). The CDR3 runs to 13 residues. Deletions cut 8 bases from V and 5 bases from J, with 16 bases between. CDR1 SEHNR and CDR2 FQNEAQ come from the germline V gene (reference sequence). This chain's CDR3 is CASDSGLRNEQYF. The CDR3 DNA follows: TGTGCCAGCGACTCAGGGCTCCGGAACGAGCAGTACTTC.

This clone was seen a handful of times. The J gene is TRBJ1-2, the V gene TRBV27; 12 nucleotides agree with TRBD1. This CDR3 is built from 13 residues. Per germline, CDR1 MNHEY and CDR2 SMNVEV (reference sequence). V dropped 4 bases and J dropped 8; count of bases not matched to a gene: 2. CDR3 residues: CASSWDRGLGYTF. As DNA, the CDR3 is TGTGCCAGCAGTTGGGACAGGGGGCTCGGCTACACCTTC.

In regard to this clone: It is unclear where the CDR3 begins or ends on the DNA, so no DNA is shown, and the CDR3 is as TCRdb lists it. The rearrangement uses TRBV2 and TRBJ1-1. The CDR3 length equals 14 residues, ends included. Germline CDR1 reads SNHLY; CDR2 reads FYNNEI. CDR3 loop: CASILESWSTEAFF.

This clone was seen once. V and J are TRBV24-1 and TRBJ2-2; 7 bases are a match to TRBD1. V lost 9 bases to trimming and J lost 0 bases; unmatched junction nucleotides: 6. This CDR3 is 15 amino acids long. Germline V gives CDR1 KGHDR, CDR2 SFDVKD. The CDR3 DNA follows: TGTGCCACCGGGACCGGGACAGCGAACACCGGGGAGCTGTTTTTT. This encodes CATGTGTANTGELFF.

This clone has just a few counts. The chain carries TRBV9 and TRBJ1-5; D ambiguous. The ends were cut back, 0 bases at V and 2 bases at J, with 12 bases in the middle. Germline V lookup: CDR1 SGDLS, CDR2 YYNGEE. The CDR3 is made up of 16 amino acids. The CDR3 DNA reads as TGTGCCAGCAGCGTAGACGGCCACGGGGGCAATCAGCCCCAGCATTTT. This gives the protein CASSVDGHGGNQPQHF.